A single sample is the source of the 11 T cell receptor beta chains below, sequenced in a study of blood T cell repertoires in COVID-19. Assay used: immunoSEQ multiplex PCR; TCRdb lists only in-frame clones, some missing. Of roughly 150,000 clones listed, under 90% are singletons. The sample was PBMCs or T cells enriched from blood (not recorded which). The receptors come from a woman between 18 and 29 years old who had been exposed to COVID-19.

This clone was counted only a few times. The chain carries TRBV27 and TRBJ1-4; no firm D call. Looked up from germline, CDR1 is MNHEY and CDR2 is SMNVEV (reference sequence). CDR3 length equals 11 residues. Between the trimmed V and J ends, which lost 8 bases and 14 bases, there was a span of 15 bases. Here the CDR3 reads CASGVPGRLFF. CDR3 bases: TGTGCCAGCGGGGTCCCTGGGAGGCTGTTTTTT.

The chain uses TRBV15 and TRBJ2-1; 9 bases map to TRBD2. The V and J ends lost 1 base and 0 bases, in that order; junction bases with no gene match: 7. This CDR3 contains 18 residues. Germline lookup yields CDR1 LNHNV and CDR2 YYDKDF (reference sequence). The CDR3 sequence is CATSRVRAGGTSYNEQFF. The CDR3 DNA follows: TGTGCCACCAGCAGAGTTCGGGCGGGAGGGACCTCCTACAATGAGCAGTTCTTC. Drawing the rest from reference TRBV15 and TRBJ2-1, the complete variable domain is DAMVIQNPRYQVTQFGKPVTLSCSQTLNHNVMYWYQQKSSQAPKLLFHYYDKDFNNEADTPDNFQSRRPNTSFCFLDIRSPGLGDTAMYLCATSRVRAGGTSYNEQFFGPGTRLTVL.

The chain combines TRBV3-1 (or the pseudogene TRBV3-2) with TRBJ1-1; the D is unclear. V dropped 0 bases and J dropped 10 bases, with 15 bases sitting between them. Germline V gene data show CDR1 as LGHDT and CDR2 as YNNKEL (reference sequence). The CDR3 is 14 residues long. CDR3 DNA sequence: TGTGCCAGCAGCCAAGACAGTATACTATCCGCAGCTTTCTTT. Amino acid sequence: CASSQDSILSAAFF.

The table lists this clone with a count of one. The chain combines TRBV6-6 with TRBJ1-5; TRBD1 matches at 7 bases. The CDR3 runs to 16 residues. V lost 2 bases and J lost 9; bases outside the gene matches: 13. Germline-derived CDR1 and CDR2 are MNHNY and SVGAGI (reference sequence). The chain's CDR3 is CASSYPLGTAVAPQHF. Written as DNA, the CDR3 is TGTGCCAGCAGTTACCCTTTAGGGACAGCAGTAGCGCCCCAGCATTTT.

V is TRBV12-5 and J is TRBJ2-1, with 7 nucleotides matching TRBD1. The CDR3 is 14 amino acids. Losses at the gene ends were 3 bases for V and 9 bases for J; bases not matched to a gene: 8. Germline assignment: CDR1 LGHNT and CDR2 FRNRAP. CDR3 nucleotides: TGTGCTAGTGGTTTAGGGACAGCAGGGGGTGAGCAGTTCTTC. It encodes CASGLGTAGGEQFF.

With regard to this clone: Compared with germline, one end of the junction differs, possibly owing to a read error. Other DNA variants within this sample encode the same CDR3. This chain's CDR3 is CAWGRGINQPQHF. The CDR3 coding sequence is TGTGCCTGGGGACGGGGGATCAATCAACCCCAGCATTTT. This chain joins TRBV30 and TRBJ1-5; the D gene is possibly TRBD1 (5 bases). CDR3 length: 13 amino acids. From germline, CDR1 is GTSNPN and CDR2 SVGIG (reference sequence).

This clone was counted once. The V and J genes are TRBV28 and TRBJ1-3, with 7 nucleotides matching TRBD1. Germline CDR1 and CDR2: MDHEN and SYDVKM. The V and J ends lost 2 bases and 2 bases, in that order; junction bases with no gene match: 3. The CDR3 is 15 residues long. Here the CDR3 DNA reads TGTGCCAGCAGTTTAATAGACAGGGCTGGAAACACCATATATTTT. This codes for CASSLIDRAGNTIYF.

CDR3 region: CASRGTGLTEAFF. DNA of the CDR3: TGTGCCAGTAGGGGGACAGGGTTAACTGAAGCTTTCTTT. The V gene is TRBV19, the J gene TRBJ1-1, with 9 bases that match TRBD1. The V segment lost 6 bases and the J segment 5 bases; nucleotides outside the gene matches: 4. This CDR3 spans 13 amino acids. The germline gives CDR1 LNHDA, CDR2 SQIVND (reference sequence).

This clone was observed a handful of times. This chain uses TRBV7-8 with TRBJ1-2; 12 bases line up with TRBD1. V lost 5 bases, J lost 10 bases, and 14 bases stayed unmatched. CDR1 SGHVS and CDR2 FQNEAQ come from the germline V gene. This CDR3 is 16 amino acids long. CDR3 nucleotides: TGTGCCAGCAGCCCCAGAACCGGGACAGGGGGCGCGGACTACACCTTC. The encoded protein is CASSPRTGTGGADYTF.

This chain links TRBV18 with TRBJ1-6; 11 nucleotides align to TRBD1. The CDR3 loop spans 15 amino acids. In germline, CDR1 is KGHSH, CDR2 LQKENI. Trimming cost V 8 bases and J 8 bases; bases outside gene matches: 8. CDR3: CASTRTGGSDSPLHF. CDR3 DNA sequence: TGTGCCAGCACCCGGACAGGGGGCTCGGATTCACCCCTCCACTTT.

This clone was recorded once. One end of the junction fails to match germline, which may point to a read error. This chain uses TRBV5-1 with TRBJ2-4; TRBD1 might be the D (5 bases). There are 13 residues in the CDR3. The germline V gene has CDR1 SGHRS and CDR2 YFSETQ. In DNA, the CDR3 is TGCGCCAGCAGCTTGGGGTTACGCAGGGCGGTCCACTTC. It translates to CASSLGLRRAVHF.